In its sample, the clone carrying this T cell receptor beta chain was seen a few times. The antigen remains unidentified. This sample stems from a study of blood T cells in healthy people across ages. Study results and caveats: Naive T cell percentage by flow cytometry tracked strongly with beta diversity.

Sample-barcoded 5' priming and a J-beta primer mix drove a second PCR of 7 to 11 cycles. TCRdb reprocessed the 5' RACE reads via MiXCR and lists one record per CDR3 protein. This sample has approximately 1,000,000 distinct CDR3 sequences, with more than 30% found just once. Trimming left V 8 bases short and J 4 bases short, with 14 bases between. The CDR3 is made up of 13 amino acids. Each donor supplied ten milliliters of peripheral blood. This TCR derives from a young man in good health. Sequenced: blood. The chain employs TRBV12-3 or TRBV12-4 and TRBJ1-1; D gene unclear. CDR3 protein: CASGSTSGTEAFF. The CDR3 nucleotides read TGTGCCAGCGGGTCCACCAGTGGCACTGAAGCTTTCTTT.